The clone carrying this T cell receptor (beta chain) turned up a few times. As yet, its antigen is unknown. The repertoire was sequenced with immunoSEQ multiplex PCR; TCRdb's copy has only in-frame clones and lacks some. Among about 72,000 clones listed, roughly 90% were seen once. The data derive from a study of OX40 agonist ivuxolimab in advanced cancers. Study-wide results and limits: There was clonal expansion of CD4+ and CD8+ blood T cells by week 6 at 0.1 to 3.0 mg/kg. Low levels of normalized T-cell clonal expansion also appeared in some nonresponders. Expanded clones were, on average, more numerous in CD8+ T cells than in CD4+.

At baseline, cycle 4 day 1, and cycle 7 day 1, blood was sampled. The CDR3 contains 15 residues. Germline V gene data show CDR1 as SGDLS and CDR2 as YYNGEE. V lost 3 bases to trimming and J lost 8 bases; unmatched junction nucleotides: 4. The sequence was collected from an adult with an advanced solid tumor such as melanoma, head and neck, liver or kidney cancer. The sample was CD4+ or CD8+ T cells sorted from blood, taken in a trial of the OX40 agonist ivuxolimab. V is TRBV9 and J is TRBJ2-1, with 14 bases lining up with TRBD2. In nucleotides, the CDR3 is TGTGCCAGCAGCGAGGGACTAGCGGGAGAGCATGAGCAGTTCTTC. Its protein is CASSEGLAGEHEQFF.